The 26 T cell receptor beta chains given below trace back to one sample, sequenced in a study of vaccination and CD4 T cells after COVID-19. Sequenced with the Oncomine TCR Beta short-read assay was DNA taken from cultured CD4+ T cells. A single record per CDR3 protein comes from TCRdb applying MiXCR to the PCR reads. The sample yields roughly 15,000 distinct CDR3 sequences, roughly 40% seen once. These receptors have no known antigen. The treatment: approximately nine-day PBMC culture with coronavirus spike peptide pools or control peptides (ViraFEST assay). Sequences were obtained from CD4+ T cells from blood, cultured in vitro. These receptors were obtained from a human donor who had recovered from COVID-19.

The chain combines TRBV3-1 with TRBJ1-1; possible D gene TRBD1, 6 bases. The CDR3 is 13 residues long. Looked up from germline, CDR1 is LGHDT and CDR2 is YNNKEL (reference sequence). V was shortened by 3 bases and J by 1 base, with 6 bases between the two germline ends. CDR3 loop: CASSQTGNTEAFF. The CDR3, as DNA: TGTGCCAGCAGCCAGACAGGGAACACTGAAGCTTTCTTT.

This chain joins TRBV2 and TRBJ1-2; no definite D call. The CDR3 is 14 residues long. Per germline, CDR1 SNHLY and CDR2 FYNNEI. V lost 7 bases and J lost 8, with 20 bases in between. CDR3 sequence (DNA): TGTGCCAGCAAGGGCTTTTTTCTTTCGCGCGGCTACACCTTC. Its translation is CASKGFFLSRGYTF.

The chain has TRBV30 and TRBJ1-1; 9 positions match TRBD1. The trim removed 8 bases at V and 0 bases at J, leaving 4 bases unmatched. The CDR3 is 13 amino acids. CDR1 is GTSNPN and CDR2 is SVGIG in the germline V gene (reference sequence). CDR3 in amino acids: CAGGTGMNTEAFF. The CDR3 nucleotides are TGTGCCGGGGGGACAGGGATGAACACTGAAGCTTTCTTT.

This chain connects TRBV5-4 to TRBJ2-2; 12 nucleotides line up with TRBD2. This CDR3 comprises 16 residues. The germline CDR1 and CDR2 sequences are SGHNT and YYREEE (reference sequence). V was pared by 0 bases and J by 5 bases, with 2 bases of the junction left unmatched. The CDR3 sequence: CASSLGLAGVTGELFF. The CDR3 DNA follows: TGTGCCAGCAGCTTGGGACTAGCGGGGGTAACCGGGGAGCTGTTTTTT.

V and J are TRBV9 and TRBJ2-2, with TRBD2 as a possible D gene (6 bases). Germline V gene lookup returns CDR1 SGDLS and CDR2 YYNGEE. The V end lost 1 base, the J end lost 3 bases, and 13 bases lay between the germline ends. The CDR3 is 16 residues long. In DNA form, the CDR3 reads TGTGCCAGCAGCGTACAGGCTAGCGATTACACCGGGGAGCTGTTTTTT. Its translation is CASSVQASDYTGELFF.

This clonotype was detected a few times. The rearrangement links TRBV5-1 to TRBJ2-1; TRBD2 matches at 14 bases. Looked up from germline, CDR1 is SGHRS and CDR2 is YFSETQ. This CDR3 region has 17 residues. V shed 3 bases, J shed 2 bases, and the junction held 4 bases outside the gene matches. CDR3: CASSWGTSGSTYNEQFF. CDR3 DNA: TGCGCCAGCAGCTGGGGGACTAGCGGGAGCACCTACAATGAGCAGTTCTTC.

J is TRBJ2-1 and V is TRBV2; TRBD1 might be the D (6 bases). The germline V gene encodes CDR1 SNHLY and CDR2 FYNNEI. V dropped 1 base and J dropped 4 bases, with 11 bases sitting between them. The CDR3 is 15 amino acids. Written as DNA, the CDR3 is TGTGCCAGCAGTGAAGGTCTCAGGGGTTACAATGAGCAGTTCTTC. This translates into CASSEGLRGYNEQFF.

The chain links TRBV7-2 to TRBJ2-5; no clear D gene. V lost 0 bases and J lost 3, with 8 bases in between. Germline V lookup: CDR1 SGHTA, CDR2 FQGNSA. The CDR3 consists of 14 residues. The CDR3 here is CASSLAYGEETQYF. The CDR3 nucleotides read TGTGCCAGCAGCTTAGCGTATGGGGAAGAGACCCAGTACTTC.

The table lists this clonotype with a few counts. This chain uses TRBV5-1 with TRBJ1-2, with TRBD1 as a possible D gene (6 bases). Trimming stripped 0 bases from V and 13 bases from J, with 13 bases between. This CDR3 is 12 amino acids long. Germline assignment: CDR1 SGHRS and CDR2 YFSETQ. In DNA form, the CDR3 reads TGCGCCAGCAGCTTGGAGCAGGGGCCCGCCACCTTC. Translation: CASSLEQGPATF.

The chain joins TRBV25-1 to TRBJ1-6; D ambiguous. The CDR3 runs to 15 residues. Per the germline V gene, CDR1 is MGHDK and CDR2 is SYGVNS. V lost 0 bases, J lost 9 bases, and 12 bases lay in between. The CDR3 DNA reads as TGTGCCAGCAGTGAATATTTGGGTCTGGGTTCACCCCTCCACTTT. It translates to CASSEYLGLGSPLHF.

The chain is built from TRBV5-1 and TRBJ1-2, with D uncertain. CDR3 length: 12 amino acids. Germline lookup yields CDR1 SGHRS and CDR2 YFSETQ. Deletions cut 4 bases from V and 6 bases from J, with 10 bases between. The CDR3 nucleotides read TGCGCCAGCAGCCGAACTTTAGATGGCTACACCTTC. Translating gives CASSRTLDGYTF.

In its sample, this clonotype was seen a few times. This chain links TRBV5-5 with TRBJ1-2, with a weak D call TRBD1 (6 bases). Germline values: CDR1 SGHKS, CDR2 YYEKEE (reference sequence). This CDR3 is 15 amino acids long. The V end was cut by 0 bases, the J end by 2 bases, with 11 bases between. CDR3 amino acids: CASSLDLGGNYGYTF. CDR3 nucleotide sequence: TGTGCCAGCAGCTTGGATCTTGGGGGCAACTATGGCTACACCTTC.

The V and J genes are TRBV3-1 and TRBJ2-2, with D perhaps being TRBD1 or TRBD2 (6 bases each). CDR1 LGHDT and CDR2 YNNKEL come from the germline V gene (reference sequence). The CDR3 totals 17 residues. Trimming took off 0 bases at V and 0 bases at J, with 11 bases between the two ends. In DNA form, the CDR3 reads TGTGCCAGCAGCCAAGATAGGAGGGGGACGAACACCGGGGAGCTGTTTTTT. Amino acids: CASSQDRRGTNTGELFF.

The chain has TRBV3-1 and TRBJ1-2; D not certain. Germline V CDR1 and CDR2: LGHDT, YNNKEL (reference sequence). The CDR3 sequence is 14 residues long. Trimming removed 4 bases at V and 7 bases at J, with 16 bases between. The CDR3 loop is CASSPPGNMGGYTF. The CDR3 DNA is TGTGCCAGCAGCCCACCGGGAAACATGGGTGGCTACACCTTC.

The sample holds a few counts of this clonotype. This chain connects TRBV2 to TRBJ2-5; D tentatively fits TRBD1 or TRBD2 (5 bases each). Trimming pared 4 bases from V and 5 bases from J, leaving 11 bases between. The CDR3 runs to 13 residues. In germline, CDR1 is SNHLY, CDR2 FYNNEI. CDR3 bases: TGTGCCAGCAGTGCAGGGACGTGGGAGACCCAGTACTTC. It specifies CASSAGTWETQYF.

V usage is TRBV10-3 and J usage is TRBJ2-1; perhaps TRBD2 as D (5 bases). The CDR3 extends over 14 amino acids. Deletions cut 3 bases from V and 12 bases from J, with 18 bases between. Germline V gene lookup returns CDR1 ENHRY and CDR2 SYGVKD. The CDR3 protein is CAISDPGPPEGQFF. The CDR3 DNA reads TGTGCCATCAGTGATCCCGGCCCTCCTGAGGGGCAGTTCTTC.

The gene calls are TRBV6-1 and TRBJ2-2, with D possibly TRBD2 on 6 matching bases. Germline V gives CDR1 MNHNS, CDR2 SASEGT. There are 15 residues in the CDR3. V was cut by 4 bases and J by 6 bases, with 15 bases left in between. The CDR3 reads CASSGGVLGAGELFF. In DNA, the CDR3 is TGTGCCAGCAGTGGGGGGGTCCTTGGGGCCGGGGAGCTGTTTTTT.

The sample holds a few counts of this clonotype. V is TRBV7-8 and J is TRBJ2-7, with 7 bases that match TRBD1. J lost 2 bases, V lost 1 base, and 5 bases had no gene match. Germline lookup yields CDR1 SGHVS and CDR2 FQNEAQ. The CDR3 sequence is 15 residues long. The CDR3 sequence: CASSLEGQKAYEQYF. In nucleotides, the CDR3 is TGTGCCAGCAGCTTAGAGGGACAGAAGGCCTACGAGCAGTACTTC.

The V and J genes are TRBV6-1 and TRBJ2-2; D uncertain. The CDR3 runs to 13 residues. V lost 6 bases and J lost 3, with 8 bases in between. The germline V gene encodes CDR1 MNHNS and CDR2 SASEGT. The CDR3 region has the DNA TGTGCCAGCAGCTTAAGACACACCGGGGAGCTGTTTTTT. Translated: CASSLRHTGELFF.

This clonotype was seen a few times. CDR3 in amino acids: CASSLIQGYSPLHF. CDR3 in DNA: TGTGCCAGCAGCTTAATCCAGGGCTATTCACCCCTCCACTTT. V usage is TRBV7-2 and J usage is TRBJ1-6; D might be TRBD1 (5 bases). V was pared by 2 bases and J by 8 bases, with 10 bases between. The germline gives CDR1 SGHTA, CDR2 FQGNSA. The CDR3 extends over 14 amino acids.

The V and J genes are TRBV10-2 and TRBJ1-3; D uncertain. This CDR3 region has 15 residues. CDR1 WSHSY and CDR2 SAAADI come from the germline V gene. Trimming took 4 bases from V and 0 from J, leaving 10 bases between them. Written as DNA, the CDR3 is TGCGCCAGCAGTGTGGGCGGATCCTCTGGAAACACCATATATTTT. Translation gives CASSVGGSSGNTIYF.

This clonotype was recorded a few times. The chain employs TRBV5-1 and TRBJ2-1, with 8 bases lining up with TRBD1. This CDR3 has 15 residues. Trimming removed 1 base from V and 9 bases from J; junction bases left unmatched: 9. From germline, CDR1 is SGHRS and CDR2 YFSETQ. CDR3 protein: CASSLRGRGLGEQFF. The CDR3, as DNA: TGCGCCAGCAGCTTGCGGGGCAGGGGGCTAGGTGAGCAGTTCTTC.

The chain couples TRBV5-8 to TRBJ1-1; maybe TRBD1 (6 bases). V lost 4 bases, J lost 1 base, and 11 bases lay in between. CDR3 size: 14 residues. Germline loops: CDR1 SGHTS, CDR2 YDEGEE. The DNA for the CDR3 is TGTGCCAGCAGCCTCCGAGGGGGGAACACTGAAGCTTTCTTT. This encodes CASSLRGGNTEAFF. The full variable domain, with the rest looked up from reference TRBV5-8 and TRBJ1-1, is EAGVTQSPTHLIKTRGQQATLRCSPISGHTSVYWYQQALGLGLQFLLWYDEGEERNRGNFPPRFSGRQFPNYSSELNVNALELEDSALYLCASSLRGGNTEAFFGQGTRLTVV.

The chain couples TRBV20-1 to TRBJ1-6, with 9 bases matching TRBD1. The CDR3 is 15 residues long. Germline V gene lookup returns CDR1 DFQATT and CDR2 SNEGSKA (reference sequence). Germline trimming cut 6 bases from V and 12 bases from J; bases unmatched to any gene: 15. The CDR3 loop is CSATPGTGFGEPLHF. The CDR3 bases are TGCAGTGCGACCCCCGGGACAGGGTTTGGGGAACCCCTCCACTTT.

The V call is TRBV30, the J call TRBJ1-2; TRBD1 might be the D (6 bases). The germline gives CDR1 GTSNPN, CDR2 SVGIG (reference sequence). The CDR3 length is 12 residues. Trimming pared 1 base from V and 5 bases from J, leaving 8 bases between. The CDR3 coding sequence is TGTGCCTGGAGTGGGGGGGCATATGGCTACACCTTC. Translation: CAWSGGAYGYTF.

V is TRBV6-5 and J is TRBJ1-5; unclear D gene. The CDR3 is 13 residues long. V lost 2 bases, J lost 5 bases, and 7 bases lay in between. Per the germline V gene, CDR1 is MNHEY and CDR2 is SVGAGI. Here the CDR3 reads CASSYGEYQPQHF. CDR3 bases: TGTGCCAGCAGTTACGGGGAGTATCAGCCCCAGCATTTT.